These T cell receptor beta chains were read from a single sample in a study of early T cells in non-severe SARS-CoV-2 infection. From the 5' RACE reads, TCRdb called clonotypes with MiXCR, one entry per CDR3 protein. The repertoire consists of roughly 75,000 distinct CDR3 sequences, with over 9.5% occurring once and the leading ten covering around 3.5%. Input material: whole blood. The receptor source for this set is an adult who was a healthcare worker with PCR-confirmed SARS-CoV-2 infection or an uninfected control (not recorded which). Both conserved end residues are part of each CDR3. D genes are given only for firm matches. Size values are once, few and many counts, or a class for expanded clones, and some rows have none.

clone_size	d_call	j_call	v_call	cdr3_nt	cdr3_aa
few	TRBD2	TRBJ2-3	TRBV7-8	TGTGCCAGCAGCTCAATTGTAGCGGGAGCAACGGATACGCAGTATTTT	CASSSIVAGATDTQYF
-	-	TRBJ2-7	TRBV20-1	TGCAGTGCTGCTAGCGCGTTGGCCTACGAGCAGTACTTC	CSAASALAYEQYF
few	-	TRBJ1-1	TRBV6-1	TGTGCCAGCAGTGAATTGTCCAGGAACACTGAAGCTTTCTTT	CASSELSRNTEAFF
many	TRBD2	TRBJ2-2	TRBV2	TGTGCCAGCAGTTCCAGCGGGAGGGCCACCGGGGAGCTGTTTTTT	CASSSSGRATGELFF
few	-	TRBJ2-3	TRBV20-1	TGCAGTGCTAGAGATCGAGTTGGGGTTAGCACAGATACGCAGTATTTT	CSARDRVGVSTDTQYF
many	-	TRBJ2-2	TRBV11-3	TGTGCCAGCAGCTTATCACCCGAGCAGGAAAACACCGGGGAGCTGTTTTTT	CASSLSPEQENTGELFF
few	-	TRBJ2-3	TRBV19	TGTGCCAGTAGCCCCTTCTCCCAAATCACAGATACGCAGTATTTT	CASSPFSQITDTQYF
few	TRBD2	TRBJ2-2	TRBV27	TGTGCCAGCCGCGGCGCTAGCGGGAGTAACACCGGGGAGCTGTTTTTT	CASRGASGSNTGELFF
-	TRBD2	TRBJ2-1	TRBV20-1	TGCAGTGCTCGGACTAGCTTACCCGCCGCTTACAATGAGCAGTTCTTC	CSARTSLPAAYNEQFF
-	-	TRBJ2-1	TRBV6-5	TGTGCCAGCAGTTACCGATCGCTTACCCCCTACAATGAGCAGTTCTTC	CASSYRSLTPYNEQFF
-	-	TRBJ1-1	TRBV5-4	TGTGCCAGCCGGGGAGGGGCGCGGGACACTGAAGCTTTCTTT	CASRGGARDTEAFF
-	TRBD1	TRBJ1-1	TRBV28	TGTGCCAGCAGCGGAAGGCGGGACAGCGGCGGCGGCGGCACTGAAGCTTTCTTT	CASSGRRDSGGGGTEAFF
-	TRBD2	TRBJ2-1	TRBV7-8	TGTGCCAGCAGCCCCACTAGCGGGAGAACCCATGAGCAGTTCTTC	CASSPTSGRTHEQFF
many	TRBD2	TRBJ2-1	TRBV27	TGTGCCAGCTCGCAAGGGACTAGCTACAATGAGCAGTTCTTC	CASSQGTSYNEQFF
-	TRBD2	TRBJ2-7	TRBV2	TGTGCCAGCAGTCCCAAACTAGCGGACGAGCAGTACTTC	CASSPKLADEQYF
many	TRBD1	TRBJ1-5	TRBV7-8	TGTGCCAGCAGTCCCGACAGGGGCGATCAGCCCCAGCATTTT	CASSPDRGDQPQHF
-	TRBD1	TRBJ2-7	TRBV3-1	TGTGCCAGCAGCCAAGCGCAGGGGGCTATGTACGAGCAGTACTTC	CASSQAQGAMYEQYF
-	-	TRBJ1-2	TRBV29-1	TGCAGCGTTTGGGATGGAGGTTACGGCTACACCTTC	CSVWDGGYGYTF
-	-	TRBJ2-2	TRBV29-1	TGCAGCGTTGTTCTTAACACCGGGGAGCTGTTTTTT	CSVVLNTGELFF
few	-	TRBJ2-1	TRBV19	TGTGCCAGTAGTCCCCTAGCAGGTGTTTACAATGAGCAGTTCTTC	CASSPLAGVYNEQFF
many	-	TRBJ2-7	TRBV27	TGTGCCAGCAGTTCCCCCCGGACAAACTACGAGCAGTACTTC	CASSSPRTNYEQYF
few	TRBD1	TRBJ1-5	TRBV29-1	TGCAGCGTGTCCGGGACAGGCAGCAATCAGCCCCAGCATTTT	CSVSGTGSNQPQHF
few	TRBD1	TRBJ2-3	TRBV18	TGTGCCAGCTCACCCTTGACCGGGACAAGTGTCCCAAAGCAGGGGGCAGATACGCAGTATTTT	CASSPLTGTSVPKQGADTQYF
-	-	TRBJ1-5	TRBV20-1	TGCAGTGCTAGAGATCGGGTTTTGGGACCGCCGTCACCCCAGCATTTT	CSARDRVLGPPSPQHF
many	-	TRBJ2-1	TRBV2	TGTGCCAGCAGTGTGAGGCAGGGTGAGCAGTTCTTC	CASSVRQGEQFF
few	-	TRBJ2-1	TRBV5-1	TGCGCCAGCAGCTTGGTTCAGGGAGAAGGCAATGAGCAGTTCTTC	CASSLVQGEGNEQFF
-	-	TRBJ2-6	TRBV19	TGTGCCAGTAGTCAACAGGGATCTGGGGCCAACGTCCTGACTTTC	CASSQQGSGANVLTF
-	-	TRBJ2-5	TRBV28	TGTGCCACAGGGGGCGGGAGACCTCAAGAGACCCAGTACTTC	CATGGGRPQETQYF
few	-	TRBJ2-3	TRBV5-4	TGTGCCAGCAGCTTGAACAAAAGGGGGGATACGCAGTATTTT	CASSLNKRGDTQYF
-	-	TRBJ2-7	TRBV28	TGTGCCAGCACTAGCGAGTACGAGCAGTACTTC	CASTSEYEQYF
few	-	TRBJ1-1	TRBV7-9	TGTGCCAGCAGCCAGGGACCGGGTGAAGCTTTCTTT	CASSQGPGEAFF
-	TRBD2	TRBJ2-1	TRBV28	TGTGCCAGCAGGCTAGCGGGAGGTGTACGCGGGGAGCAGTTCTTC	CASRLAGGVRGEQFF
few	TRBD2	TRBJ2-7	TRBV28	TGTGCCACCGATCGGGCTAGCGGGGCCACTTCTGAGCAGTACTTC	CATDRASGATSEQYF
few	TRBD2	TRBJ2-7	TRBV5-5	TGTGCCAGCAGCTTGGAACTAGCGGTGTACTACGAGCAGTACTTC	CASSLELAVYYEQYF
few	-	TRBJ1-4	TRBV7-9	TGTGCCAGCAGGTTGGGCGGGGGCAGGAGTGTCGAAAAACTGTTTTTT	CASRLGGGRSVEKLFF
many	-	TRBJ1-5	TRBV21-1	TGTGCCAGCAGCACGCGTAGATCAGAGGACAGAGTCTTTCAGCCCCAGCATTTT	CASSTRRSEDRVFQPQHF
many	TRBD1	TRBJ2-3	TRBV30	TGTGCCTGGATCCCGACAGGGGGCACAGATACGCAGTATTTT	CAWIPTGGTDTQYF
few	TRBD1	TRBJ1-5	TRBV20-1	TGCAGTGCTAGAGATATCCAGGGGGATTATCAGCCCCAGCATTTT	CSARDIQGDYQPQHF
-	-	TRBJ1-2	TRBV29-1	TGCAGCGTTCATAGGGGCTTTACTAACTATGGCTACACCTTC	CSVHRGFTNYGYTF
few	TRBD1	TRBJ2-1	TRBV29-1	TGCAGCGTCAGACAGGGGGCGGGTGAGCAGTTCTTC	CSVRQGAGEQFF
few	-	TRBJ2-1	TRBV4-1	TGCGCCAGCAGCCAAGTACTCGAGACTTCGCCCTACAATGAGCAGTTCTTC	CASSQVLETSPYNEQFF
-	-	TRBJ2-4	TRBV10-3	TGTGCCATCAGTGAGTCCGGGGGTTGGGGACCAAACATTCAGTACTTC	CAISESGGWGPNIQYF
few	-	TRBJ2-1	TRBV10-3	TGTGCCATCAGTGATCATAGAGATGAGCAGTTCTTC	CAISDHRDEQFF
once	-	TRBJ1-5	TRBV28	TGTGCCAGCGAGGGCAGCAATCAGCCCCAGCATTTT	CASEGSNQPQHF
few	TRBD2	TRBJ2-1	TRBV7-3	TGTGCCAGCAGCCCCCAGACTAGCGGGGGCCTTTACAATGAGCAGTTCTTC	CASSPQTSGGLYNEQFF
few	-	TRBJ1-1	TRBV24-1	TGTGCCACCAGTGATTACCAGGATAGAGCTTTCTTT	CATSDYQDRAFF
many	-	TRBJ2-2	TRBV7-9	TGTGCCAGCAGCCCGTATAACACCGGGGAGCTGTTTTTT	CASSPYNTGELFF
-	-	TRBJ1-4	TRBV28	TGTGCCAGCGGTGAAAACTTTAATGAAAAACTGTTTTTT	CASGENFNEKLFF
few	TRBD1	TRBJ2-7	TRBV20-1	TGCAGTGCTAGAGACCCGGGACAGGGTAAAAACGAGCAGTACTTC	CSARDPGQGKNEQYF
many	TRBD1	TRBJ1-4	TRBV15	TGTGCCACCAGCGGGGGGACAGGAGGGCTAACGGGGCTGTTTTTT	CATSGGTGGLTGLFF
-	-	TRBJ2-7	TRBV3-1	TGTGCCAGCAGCCAAGGAGAGGGGAGGAAGAACTTC	CASSQGEGRKNF
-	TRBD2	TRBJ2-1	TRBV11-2	TGTGCCAGCAGCTCTTTCGGACTAGCGGGAACCTCCTACAATGAGCAGTTCTTC	CASSSFGLAGTSYNEQFF
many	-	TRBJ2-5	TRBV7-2	TGTGCCAGCAGCTTGGTTTGGGCGAGACAAGAGACCCAGTACTTC	CASSLVWARQETQYF
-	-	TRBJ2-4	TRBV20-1	TGCAGTGCTAGAGATTTGAAGCTTGCGGCCTCTAATATCGGCAAAAACATTCAGTACTTC	CSARDLKLAASNIGKNIQYF